This paragraph reports one T cell receptor (beta chain). Trimming took 8 bases from V and 10 from J, leaving 18 bases between them. In germline, CDR1 is WNHNN, CDR2 SYGVQD (reference sequence). The CDR3 contains 13 residues. The data originate from a study of control samples from healthy donors and cancer patients. Libraries were prepared by immunoSEQ multiplex PCR; TCRdb keeps only in-frame clonotypes and omits some of them. The sample contains about 200,000 clones, around 90% of which appear only once. Sequenced material: blood. This chain connects TRBV10-1 to TRBJ2-1; D is perhaps TRBD1 or TRBD2 (5 bases each). This TCR was sampled from a man aged 25-45 years in good health. The CDR3 loop reads CASGRDPVEEQFF. The CDR3 region has the DNA TGCGCCAGCGGAAGGGACCCGGTAGAGGAGCAGTTCTTC.